This passage covers 30 T cell receptor beta chains from one sample sequenced in a study of molecular identifiers for immune sequencing clone quantification. In TCRdb, the PCR reads were re-called with MiXCR into one record per CDR3 protein. The sample lists approximately 90,000 distinct CDR3 sequences; 24% were seen once. Input material: naive CD8+ T cells from blood, with Jurkat cell RNA spiked in. Documented subset: FACS-sorted CD8+CD4-CCR7+CD45RA+ naive T cells. These receptors all come from a human donor in good health. Some libraries in this study had Jurkat cell RNA spiked in.

This clonotype was counted at least ten times. This chain uses TRBV28 with TRBJ2-7; 7 bases line up with TRBD2. CDR1 MDHEN and CDR2 SYDVKM come from the germline V gene. This CDR3 spans 14 amino acids. Germline trimming cut 6 bases from V and 3 bases from J; bases unmatched to any gene: 8. The CDR3 reads CASRVLGTNYEQYF. Written as DNA, the CDR3 is TGTGCCAGCAGGGTACTAGGGACTAACTACGAGCAGTACTTC.

Notes on this clonotype: Since a much larger clone is just one base distant, this may be a read error. The chain links TRBV30 to TRBJ2-4; D uncertain. The CDR3 contains 12 residues. CDR1 is GTSNPN, CDR2 SVGIG, per germline (reference sequence). The CDR3 loop reads CVWSSSKNIQYF. DNA for the CDR3: TGTGTCTGGAGTTCCTCCAAAAACATTCAGTACTTC. The full variable domain, with the rest looked up from reference TRBV30 and TRBJ2-4, is SQTIHQWPATLVQPVGSPLSLECTVEGTSNPNLYWYRQAAGRGLQLLFYSVGIGQISSEVPQNLSASRPQDRQFILSSKKLLLSDSGFYLCVWSSSKNIQYFGAGTRLSVL.

In this sample, this clonotype turned up many times. The J gene is TRBJ1-1, the V gene TRBV6-2 or TRBV6-3; D perhaps matches TRBD1 (6 bases). Trimming took 5 bases from V and 8 from J, leaving 12 bases between them. Germline CDR1 MNHEY, CDR2 SVGEGT. This CDR3 comprises 12 residues. CDR3 in amino acids: CASSIGTLEAFF. The CDR3 DNA follows: TGTGCCAGCAGTATCGGGACACTAGAAGCTTTCTTT.

The sample holds a few counts of this clonotype. The chain uses TRBV7-9 and TRBJ2-1; D is perhaps TRBD2 (6 bases). Germline-derived CDR1 and CDR2 are SEHNR and FQNEAQ (reference sequence). This CDR3 region has 16 residues. V was trimmed by 0 bases and J by 7 bases, leaving 16 bases between them. CDR3 region: CASSLAGLARDNEQFF. Here the CDR3 DNA reads TGTGCCAGCAGCTTAGCGGGGCTAGCGCGAGATAATGAGCAGTTCTTC.

Details on this clonotype: A much larger clone lies a single base off, so this may be a read error. This chain joins TRBV5-1 and TRBJ1-5; D not certain. The ends were cut back, 7 bases at V and 6 bases at J, with 14 bases in the middle. Germline-derived CDR1 and CDR2 are SGHRS and YFSETQ. The CDR3 is made up of 13 amino acids. CDR3 DNA sequence: TGCGCCAGCGGCCCAAATCCTAGTCAGCCCCAGCATTTT. Protein: CASGPNPSQPQHF.

This clonotype came up a few times. DNA of the CDR3: TGTGCCAGCAGTTTCGGTAGCGGGGAGGACACCGGGGAGCTGTTTTTT. Translating it yields CASSFGSGEDTGELFF. The chain links TRBV27 to TRBJ2-2; 8 bases align to TRBD2. V gave up 3 bases and J gave up 3 bases; unmatched junction bases: 6. The CDR3 sequence is 16 residues long. Germline V lookup: CDR1 MNHEY, CDR2 SMNVEV (reference sequence).

The genes are TRBV6-2 or TRBV6-3 and TRBJ2-2; either TRBD1 or TRBD2 may supply D (5 bases each). Germline V gene sequence: CDR1 MNHEY, CDR2 SVGEGT. The CDR3 consists of 15 residues. V shed 0 bases and J shed 5 bases, with 10 bases lying between them. Here the CDR3 reads CASSYSGGRTGELFF. In DNA form, the CDR3 reads TGTGCCAGCAGTTACTCTGGGGGACGGACCGGGGAGCTGTTTTTT.

This sequence joins TRBV10-2 and TRBJ2-7; 7 positions match TRBD1. This CDR3 region has 13 residues. Per the germline V gene, CDR1 is WSHSY and CDR2 is SAAADI. V was pared by 9 bases and J by 2 bases, with 7 bases of the junction left unmatched. CDR3 loop: CASLTGTTYEQYF. In DNA, the CDR3 is TGCGCCAGTCTGACAGGGACAACCTACGAGCAGTACTTC.

In its sample, this clonotype was seen many times. The chain links TRBV7-8 to TRBJ2-7, with 11 positions matching TRBD2. Germline loops: CDR1 SGHVS, CDR2 FQNEAQ. The J segment lost 3 bases and the V segment lost 4 bases, leaving 8 bases of the junction unmatched. The CDR3 covers 16 residues. Written as DNA, the CDR3 is TGTGCCAGCAGCTCTATTTTAGCGGGGGGGAGCTACGAGCAGTACTTC. This translates into CASSSILAGGSYEQYF.

This clonotype was seen more than once but under ten times. This may stem from a read error, because a much larger clone lies one nucleotide away. V and J are TRBV7-9 and TRBJ2-1; tentatively, D is TRBD2 (6 bases). Germline loops: CDR1 SEHNR, CDR2 FQNEAQ (reference sequence). The CDR3 contains 15 residues. Trimming took 5 bases from V and 5 from J, leaving 16 bases between them. CDR3 in amino acids: CASSRGTLEDNEQFF. The CDR3, as DNA: TGTGCCAGCAGCCGAGGGACTCTCGAGGACAATGAGCAGTTCTTC.

This sequence joins TRBV4-3 and TRBJ2-2; D unclear. Germline V gene data show CDR1 as LGHNA and CDR2 as YSLEER. The length of the CDR3 is 15 residues. Trimming shortened V by 0 bases and J by 6 bases, and 11 bases separated the two germline ends. This CDR3 is CASSQESRVSGELFF. CDR3 DNA: TGCGCCAGCAGCCAAGAATCAAGGGTCTCCGGGGAGCTGTTTTTT.

V usage is TRBV4-2 and J usage is TRBJ2-3, with D perhaps matching TRBD1 or TRBD2 (5 bases each). Germline assignment: CDR1 LGHNA and CDR2 YNFKEQ. This CDR3 has 15 residues. Trimming cost V 4 bases and J 2 bases, with 13 bases left between them. The CDR3 sequence is CASSPRGTITDTQYF. CDR3 bases: TGTGCCAGCAGCCCCCGAGGGACCATCACAGATACGCAGTATTTT.

This clonotype has a count of ten or more. J is TRBJ1-5 and V is TRBV16; TRBD1 matches at 8 bases. CDR1 and CDR2 from the germline V gene are KGHSY and FQNENV. With 3 bases clipped from V and 6 bases from J, the junction kept 7 bases outside the gene matches. The CDR3 loop spans 15 amino acids. CDR3 sequence (DNA): TGTGCCAGCAGCCATCATCAGGGGGCGTTTCAGCCCCAGCATTTT. Its protein product is CASSHHQGAFQPQHF.

The chain carries TRBV24-1 and TRBJ1-2; 7 positions agree with TRBD1. The V and J ends lost 3 bases and 3 bases, in that order; junction bases with no gene match: 6. The germline CDR1 and CDR2 sequences are KGHDR and SFDVKD. The CDR3 is 15 residues long. CDR3 nucleotides: TGTGCCACCAGTGATCCCGGGACAGATCACTATGGCTACACCTTC. This codes for CATSDPGTDHYGYTF.

In the case of this clonotype: Given a much more abundant clone one base away, this may be a read error. The gene calls are TRBV29-1 and TRBJ1-1, with D unclear. Trimming cost V 0 bases and J 4 bases, with 3 bases left between them. The CDR3 runs 11 residues. Germline V lookup: CDR1 SQVTM, CDR2 ANQGSEA. This CDR3 reads CSVEDPTEAFF. The DNA of the CDR3 is TGCAGCGTTGAAGATCCCACTGAAGCTTTCTTT.

This clonotype was seen many times. This chain uses TRBV9 with TRBJ1-4; D gene uncertain. V lost 4 bases and J lost 0, with 10 bases in between. This CDR3 contains 15 residues. Germline CDR1 is SGDLS and CDR2 is YYNGEE. CDR3 protein: CASSQNGATNEKLFF. In DNA form, the CDR3 reads TGTGCCAGCAGCCAAAACGGTGCAACTAATGAAAAACTGTTTTTT.

The sample holds many counts of this clonotype. The chain employs TRBV3-1 and TRBJ2-3; 12 bases align to TRBD2. CDR1 is LGHDT, CDR2 YNNKEL, per germline (reference sequence). The CDR3 runs to 18 residues. Trimming at V came to 1 base and at J to 2 bases, leaving 7 bases not matched to a gene. In DNA, the CDR3 is TGTGCCAGCAGCCAAGGAGGACTAGCGGGAATCAACACAGATACGCAGTATTTT. This encodes CASSQGGLAGINTDTQYF.

The rearrangement uses TRBV13 and TRBJ2-5; D unresolved. CDR3 size: 13 residues. Trimming shortened V by 6 bases and J by 5 bases, and 13 bases separated the two germline ends. The germline gives CDR1 PRHDT, CDR2 FYEKMQ (reference sequence). For the CDR3, the DNA is TGTGCCAGCAGTACCGGTGGATGTGAGACCCAGTACTTC. Its protein is CASSTGGCETQYF.

As concerns this clonotype: A read error is possible here, since a much larger clone lies one base away. The V call is TRBV7-2, the J call TRBJ1-2; 7 positions match TRBD1. CDR1 SGHTA and CDR2 FQGNSA come from the germline V gene. The trim removed 5 bases at V and 3 bases at J, leaving 9 bases unmatched. The CDR3 extends over 15 amino acids. DNA for the CDR3: TGTGCCAGCAGCCCAACCGGGACAGCTGACTATGGCTACACCTTC. This codes for CASSPTGTADYGYTF. Filled out from reference TRBV7-2 and TRBJ1-2, the complete variable domain reads GAGVSQSPSNKVTEKGKDVELRCDPISGHTALYWYRQSLGQGLEFLIYFQGNSAPDKSGLPSDRFSAERTGGSVSTLTIQRTQQEDSAVYLCASSPTGTADYGYTFGSGTRLTVV.

This clonotype appeared many times. The J gene is TRBJ1-2, the V gene TRBV21-1. TRBV21-1 is a pseudogene locus. This CDR3 spans 9 amino acids. The CDR3 nucleotides are TGTGCCAGGCAACCTGGCTACACCTTC. Translated: CARQPGYTF.

This clonotype was counted ten times or more. The rearrangement links TRBV5-8 to TRBJ1-1; 8 bases align to TRBD1. Germline V gene lookup returns CDR1 SGHTS and CDR2 YDEGEE. The CDR3 extends over 13 amino acids. Losses at the gene ends were 3 bases for V and 9 bases for J; bases not matched to a gene: 7. This chain's CDR3 is CASSSPGQAQAFF. The CDR3 region has the DNA TGTGCCAGCAGCTCGCCGGGACAGGCGCAAGCTTTCTTT.

This clonotype was observed a few times. The gene calls are TRBV6-4 and TRBJ2-3; D gene unclear. CDR1 MRHNA and CDR2 SNTAGT come from the germline V gene. V was clipped by 3 bases and J by 2 bases, with 6 bases between them. CDR3 length: 13 amino acids. CDR3 residues: CASSEVPTDTQYF. CDR3 in DNA: TGTGCCAGCAGTGAAGTCCCCACAGATACGCAGTATTTT.

This clonotype was counted many times. V and J are TRBV7-9 and TRBJ2-1; D is unresolved. V was clipped by 6 bases and J by 0 bases, with 6 bases between them. The CDR3 extends over 13 amino acids. Germline CDR1 reads SEHNR; CDR2 reads FQNEAQ (reference sequence). The CDR3 loop is CASSQSSYNEQFF. The CDR3 coding sequence is TGTGCCAGCAGTCAAAGCTCCTACAATGAGCAGTTCTTC.

Many counts were recorded for this clonotype. The rearrangement joins TRBV13 to TRBJ1-5; the D gene is possibly TRBD1 (5 bases). Germline CDR1 is PRHDT and CDR2 is FYEKMQ (reference sequence). V was clipped by 2 bases and J by 1 base, with 9 bases between them. The CDR3 contains 15 residues. CDR3 protein: CASSLKGISNQPQHF. The DNA for the CDR3 is TGTGCCAGCAGCTTAAAGGGGATAAGCAATCAGCCCCAGCATTTT.

The table lists this clonotype with many counts. V and J are TRBV5-1 and TRBJ2-7, with a tentative D call TRBD2 (6 bases). The germline V gene has CDR1 SGHRS and CDR2 YFSETQ. Trimming shortened V by 0 bases and J by 6 bases, and 10 bases separated the two germline ends. This CDR3 is 13 amino acids long. CDR3 loop: CASSLEVGGEQYF. DNA of the CDR3: TGCGCCAGCAGCTTGGAGGTGGGGGGCGAGCAGTACTTC.

This clonotype was counted a single time. This may be a read error, as it is one base from a much larger clone. The genes are TRBV11-2 and TRBJ2-3; D is unresolved. Trimming removed 3 bases from V and 2 bases from J, with 9 bases in between. Germline V CDR1 and CDR2: SGHAT, FQNNGV. CDR3 size: 14 residues. The DNA for the CDR3 is TGTGCCAGCAGCTTTGACACCTACACAGATACGCAGTATTTT. It translates to CASSFDTYTDTQYF.

J is TRBJ2-6 and V is TRBV6-2 or TRBV6-3; TRBD2 aligns across 11 bases. The V segment lost 6 bases and the J segment 2 bases; nucleotides outside the gene matches: 3. Germline CDR1 reads MNHEY; CDR2 reads SVGEGT. The CDR3 contains 16 residues. The CDR3 DNA sequence: TGTGCCAGCAGCACACTAGCGGGAGCTGGGGCCAACGTCCTGACTTTC. It is translated as CASSTLAGAGANVLTF.

This clonotype was observed a single time. This chain joins TRBV20-1 and TRBJ2-7; D remains unclear. V lost 3 bases and J lost 2, with 8 bases in between. The germline CDR1 and CDR2 sequences are DFQATT and SNEGSKA (reference sequence). CDR3 length equals 12 residues. This CDR3 reads CSARHQAYEQYF. In nucleotides, the CDR3 is TGCAGTGCTAGGCATCAAGCCTACGAGCAGTACTTC.

As for this clonotype: The conserved closing phenylalanine or tryptophan is absent in this CDR3, likely reflecting a read error. This chain uses TRBV6-2 or TRBV6-3 with TRBJ2-7; D might be TRBD1 (6 bases). This CDR3 comprises 13 residues. Germline lookup yields CDR1 MNHEY and CDR2 SVGEGT. V lost 5 bases to trimming and J lost 4 bases, with 12 bases between them. CDR3 nucleotide sequence: TGTGCCAGCAGTCAGGGGTGGCTTTACGAGCAGTACATC. This sequence encodes CASSQGWLYEQYI.

This clonotype was seen ten or more times. V usage is TRBV28 and J usage is TRBJ2-7; D not resolved. V was shortened by 5 bases and J by 6 bases, with 8 bases between the two germline ends. Germline CDR1 is MDHEN and CDR2 is SYDVKM. The CDR3 runs 11 residues. This chain's CDR3 is CASSPGPEQYF. The CDR3 nucleotides read TGTGCCAGCAGTCCAGGACCCGAGCAGTACTTC.